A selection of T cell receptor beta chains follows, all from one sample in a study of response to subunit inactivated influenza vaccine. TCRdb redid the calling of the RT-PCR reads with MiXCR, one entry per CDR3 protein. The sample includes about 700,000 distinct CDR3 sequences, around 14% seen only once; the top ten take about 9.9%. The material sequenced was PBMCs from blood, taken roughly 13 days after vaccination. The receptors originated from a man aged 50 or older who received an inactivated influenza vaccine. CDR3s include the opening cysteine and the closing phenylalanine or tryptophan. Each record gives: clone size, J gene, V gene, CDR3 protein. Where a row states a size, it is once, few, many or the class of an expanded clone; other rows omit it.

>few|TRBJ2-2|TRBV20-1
CSASRGWLNTGELFF
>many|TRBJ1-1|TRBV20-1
CSAIPAFGEAFF
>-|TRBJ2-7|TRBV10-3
CAISGSGTSGSYEQYF
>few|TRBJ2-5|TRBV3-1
CASSRRTATETQYF
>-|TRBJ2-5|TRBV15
CATSSPTPLGQGLETQYF
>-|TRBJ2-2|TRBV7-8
CASSLGLNSGELFF
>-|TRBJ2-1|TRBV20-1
CSWDPGLLIGNEQFF
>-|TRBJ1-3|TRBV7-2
CASSSGRPGNTIYF
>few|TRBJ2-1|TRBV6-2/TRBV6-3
CASSYSLGNEQFF
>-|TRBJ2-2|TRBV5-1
CASSLSGHTGELFF
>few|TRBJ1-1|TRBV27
CASSLRSDTEAFF
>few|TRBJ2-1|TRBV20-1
CSAGASGNEQFF
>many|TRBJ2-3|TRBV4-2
CASSQVVGTNTDTQYF
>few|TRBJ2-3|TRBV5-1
CASSGETGSIDTQYF